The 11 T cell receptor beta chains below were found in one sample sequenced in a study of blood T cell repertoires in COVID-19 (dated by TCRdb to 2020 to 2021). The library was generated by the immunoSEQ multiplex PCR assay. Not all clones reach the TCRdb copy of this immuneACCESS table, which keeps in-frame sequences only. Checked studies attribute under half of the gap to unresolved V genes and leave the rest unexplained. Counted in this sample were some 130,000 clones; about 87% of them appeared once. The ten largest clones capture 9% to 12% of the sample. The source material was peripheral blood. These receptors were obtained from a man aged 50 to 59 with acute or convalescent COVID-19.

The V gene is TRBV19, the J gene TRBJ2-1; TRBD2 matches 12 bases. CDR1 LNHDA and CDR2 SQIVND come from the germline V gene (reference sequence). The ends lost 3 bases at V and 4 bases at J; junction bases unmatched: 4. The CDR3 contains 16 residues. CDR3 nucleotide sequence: TGTGCCAGTAGTATCCTCCTAGCGGGGGGGTACAATGAGCAGTTCTTC. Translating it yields CASSILLAGGYNEQFF. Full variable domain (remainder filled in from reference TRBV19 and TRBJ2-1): DGGITQSPKYLFRKEGQNVTLSCEQNLNHDAMYWYRQDPGQGLRLIYYSQIVNDFQKGDIAEGYSVSREKKESFPLTVTSAQKNPTAFYLCASSILLAGGYNEQFFGPGTRLTVL.

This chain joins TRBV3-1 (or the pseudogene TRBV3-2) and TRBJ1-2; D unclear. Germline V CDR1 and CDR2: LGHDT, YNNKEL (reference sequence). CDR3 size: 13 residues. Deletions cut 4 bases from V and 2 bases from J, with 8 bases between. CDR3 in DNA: TGTGCCAGCAGCCTTTCGGGGAACTATGGCTACACCTTC. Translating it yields CASSLSGNYGYTF.

The CDR3 reads CATSDPPEGEQFF. The CDR3 nucleotides are TGTGCCACCAGTGATCCCCCAGAGGGTGAGCAGTTCTTC. The chain couples TRBV24-1 to TRBJ2-1; a weak D match, TRBD2 (5 bases). The germline gives CDR1 KGHDR, CDR2 SFDVKD. Trimming took off 3 bases at V and 9 bases at J, with 11 bases between the two ends. This CDR3 contains 13 residues.

In nucleotides, the CDR3 is TGTGCCAGCAGCTTCTACGACACTCCAAACTATGGCTACACCTTC. Translated, it gives CASSFYDTPNYGYTF. The J gene is TRBJ1-2, the V gene TRBV7-9; D is undetermined. The CDR3 runs to 15 residues. The germline V and J ends were trimmed by 3 bases and 2 bases, with 13 bases remaining between them. Germline V gene data show CDR1 as SEHNR and CDR2 as FQNEAQ (reference sequence).

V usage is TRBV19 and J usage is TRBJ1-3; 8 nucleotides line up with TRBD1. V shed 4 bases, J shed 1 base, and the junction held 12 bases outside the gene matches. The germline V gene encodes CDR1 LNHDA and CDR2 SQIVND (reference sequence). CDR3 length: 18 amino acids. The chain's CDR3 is CASSTARPGTGSGNTIYF. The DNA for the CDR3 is TGTGCCAGTAGTACAGCGCGTCCCGGGACAGGTTCTGGAAACACCATATATTTT.

The CDR3 DNA is TGTGCCAGCAGCCAAGTTGCAGGGTTGGGTAATTCACCCCTCCACTTT. Amino acids: CASSQVAGLGNSPLHF. The chain carries TRBV14 and TRBJ1-6; D might be TRBD1 (5 bases). V was clipped by 1 base and J by 6 bases, with 13 bases between them. Per the germline V gene, CDR1 is SGHDN and CDR2 is FVKESK. The CDR3 loop spans 16 amino acids.

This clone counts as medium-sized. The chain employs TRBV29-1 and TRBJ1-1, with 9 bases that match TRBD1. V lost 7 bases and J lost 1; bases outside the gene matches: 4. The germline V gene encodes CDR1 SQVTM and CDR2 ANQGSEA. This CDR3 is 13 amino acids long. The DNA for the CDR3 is TGCAGCGCTTCGACAGGGGGGAACACTGAAGCTTTCTTT. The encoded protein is CSASTGGNTEAFF.

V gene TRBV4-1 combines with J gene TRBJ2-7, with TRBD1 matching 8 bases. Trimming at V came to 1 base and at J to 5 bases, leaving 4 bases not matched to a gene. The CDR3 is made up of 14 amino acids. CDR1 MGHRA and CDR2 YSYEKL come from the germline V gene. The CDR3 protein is CASSQADRVDEQYF. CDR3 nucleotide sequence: TGCGCCAGCAGCCAAGCGGACAGGGTAGACGAGCAGTACTTC.

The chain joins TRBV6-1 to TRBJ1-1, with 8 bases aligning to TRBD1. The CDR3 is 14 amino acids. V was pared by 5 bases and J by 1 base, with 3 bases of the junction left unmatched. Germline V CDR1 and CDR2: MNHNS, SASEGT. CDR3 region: CASSPGTGNTEAFF. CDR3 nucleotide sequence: TGTGCCAGCAGTCCTGGGACAGGGAACACTGAAGCTTTCTTT.

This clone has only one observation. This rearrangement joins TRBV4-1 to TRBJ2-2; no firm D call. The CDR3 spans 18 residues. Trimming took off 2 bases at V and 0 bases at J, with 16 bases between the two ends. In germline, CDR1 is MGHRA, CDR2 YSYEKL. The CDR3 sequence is CASSQRGSVYANTGELFF. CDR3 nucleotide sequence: TGCGCCAGCAGCCAACGTGGTTCGGTCTACGCGAACACCGGGGAGCTGTTTTTT.

The CDR3 region is CASSTTKSPLHF. The CDR3 DNA sequence: TGTGCCAGCAGTACGACTAAGTCACCCCTCCACTTT. The J gene is TRBJ1-6, the V gene TRBV12-3 or TRBV12-4, with D hard to call. Deletions cut 5 bases from V and 10 bases from J, with 9 bases between. This CDR3 is built from 12 residues.